This T cell receptor (beta chain) is from a study of T cell changes during pregnancy in multiple sclerosis (dated by TCRdb to between 2017 and 2020). In terms of the full investigation: The study looked at changes in the T cell repertoire across pregnancy in women with multiple sclerosis.

From the germline V gene (reference sequence), CDR1 is LNHDA and CDR2 is SQIVND. After removal of 2 bases from V and 16 bases from J, the junction retains 5 bases not matched to a gene. The CDR3 numbers 12 residues from cysteine through phenylalanine. Only the CDR3 portion is preserved as DNA: 36 bases, with reading frame beginning at the first base. Concerning this clone itself: Its antigen is currently not known. Base qualities were left out, and no much larger clone turns up one base away.

Library creation used the immunoSEQ multiplex PCR assay. TCRdb re-hosts the immuneACCESS table, in-frame sequences only. Its copies lack some clones; in the studies checked, an unresolved V gene accounts for under half of them, and the cause for the rest is not known. Across this sample there are approximately 46,000 clones, with more than 85% seen only once. 0.35% to 0.4% of the sample is taken by the ten largest. Sequenced material: CD4+ T cells from peripheral blood mononuclear cells, taken after pregnancy. The V and J genes are TRBV19 and TRBJ2-1, and TRBD2 aligns with 10 junction nucleotides. The receptor was isolated from a female donor with multiple sclerosis, enrolled in a pregnancy study. The CDR3 here reads CASSIHGTSVFF. The sequenced DNA is TGTGCCAGTAGTATACACGGGACTAGCGTCTTCTTC.